This TCR beta chain was obtained from a study of T cell responses to AZD1222 COVID-19 vaccine. In the study overall: Pooled in the analysis were second doses at about 4 or about 12 weeks.

Concerning this clone: Its antigen remains unidentified.

Sequenced by immunoSEQ multiplex PCR; TCRdb stores in-frame clones only, minus some. The sample lists 100,000 or so clones, approximately 87% seen once, with 2.5% to 4% in the top ten. General study points: No repertoire was sampled before or during the peak T cell response, only after it.

The CDR3 length is 16 residues. Losses at the gene ends were 4 bases for V and 5 bases for J; bases not matched to a gene: 7. CDR1 MDHEN and CDR2 SYDVKM come from the germline V gene. The sample in question was peripheral blood, obtained on day 0 of AZD1222 vaccination. The chain has TRBV28 and TRBJ1-4, with 10 bases fitting TRBD1. The sequence was obtained from an adult in good health. This CDR3 is CASSSSGQGRNEKLFF. Written as DNA, the CDR3 is TGTGCCAGCAGTTCGTCGGGACAGGGGCGGAATGAAAAACTGTTTTTT. Drawing the rest from reference TRBV28 and TRBJ1-4, the complete variable domain is DVKVTQSSRYLVKRTGEKVFLECVQDMDHENMFWYRQDPGLGLRLIYFSYDVKMKEKGDIPEGYSVSREKKERFSLILESASTNQTSMYLCASSSSGQGRNEKLFFGSGTQLSVL.